Listed here are 6 T cell receptor beta chains from one sample, sequenced in a study of metastatic and nonmetastatic thyroid tumors. TCRdb reprocessed the PCR reads using MiXCR. The repertoire consists of about 20,000 clones, with 25% to 35% occurring once and the leading ten covering roughly a sixth. Until they underwent thyroid surgery, no patient had received any treatment. The specimen was tumor tissue. The receptors derive from a female donor with papillary thyroid cancer or a benign thyroid nodule (not recorded which). Some clones in this sample may be carry-over from other donors' samples.

In this sample, this clone turned up a few times. A read error may be the cause here, since a much bigger clone is one base away. V usage is TRBV5-5 and J usage is TRBJ1-4; possibly TRBD1 for D (5 bases). Germline CDR1 SGHKS, CDR2 YYEKEE (reference sequence). Trimming took 1 base from V and 7 from J, leaving 11 bases between them. CDR3 length: 14 residues. CDR3 sequence reads: CASSLIQVSEKLFF. In nucleotides, the CDR3 is TGTGCCAGCAGCTTGATACAGGTGTCTGAAAAACTGTTTTTT.

Relative to its sample, this clone is medium-sized. V is TRBV27 and J is TRBJ1-4; 8 bases match TRBD1. The CDR3 has 13 residues. Germline V CDR1 and CDR2: MNHEY, SMNVEV (reference sequence). Trimming took 6 bases from V and 8 from J; bases not matched to a gene: 5. The CDR3 bases are TGTGCCAGCAGGGACAGGGTAGTGGAAAAACTGTTTTTT. It encodes CASRDRVVEKLFF.

This clone appeared many times. The chain employs TRBV6-1 and TRBJ2-3; 13 nucleotides match TRBD2. The length of the CDR3 is 16 residues. CDR1 and CDR2 (germline): MNHNS, SASEGT. The V and J ends lost 6 bases and 6 bases, in that order; junction bases with no gene match: 9. CDR3 sequence: CASSSWTSGSSDTQYF. The CDR3, as DNA: TGTGCCAGCAGCTCCTGGACTAGCGGGAGTAGCGATACGCAGTATTTT.

This clone was picked up many times. This chain links TRBV3-1 with TRBJ2-3; D uncertain. The germline gives CDR1 LGHDT, CDR2 YNNKEL (reference sequence). V lost 3 bases and J lost 5, with 3 bases in between. The CDR3 runs 11 residues. Written as DNA, the CDR3 is TGTGCCAGCAGCCACGGAGATACGCAGTATTTT. It translates to CASSHGDTQYF.

By its share, this clone is medium-sized. The V gene is TRBV7-2, the J gene TRBJ2-1; D is perhaps TRBD1 or TRBD2 (6 bases each). The CDR3 is 15 residues long. CDR1 and CDR2 from the germline V gene are SGHTA and FQGNSA. The V gene lost 4 bases and the J gene lost 1 base, with 11 bases spanning the gap. DNA of the CDR3: TGTGCCAGCAGCTCGGGGGCTTTTTCCTACAATGAGCAGTTCTTC. Its translation is CASSSGAFSYNEQFF.

This clone has ten or more counts. CDR3 DNA: TGTGCCACCAGCAGAGATACTGCGGTCTCTGGAAACACCATATATTTT. It encodes CATSRDTAVSGNTIYF. The rearrangement uses TRBV15 and TRBJ1-3; D is ambiguous. The CDR3 has 16 residues. The V gene's germline CDR1 is LNHNV and CDR2 YYDKDF (reference sequence). Between the trimmed V and J ends, which lost 0 bases and 0 bases, there was a span of 9 bases.